This T cell receptor beta chain is from a study of blood T cell repertoires in COVID-19. With 4 bases clipped from V and 2 bases from J, the junction kept 3 bases outside the gene matches. This CDR3 is 14 amino acids long. Germline-derived CDR1 and CDR2 are KGHDR and SFDVKD. Researchers sorted participants into cohorts using their self-reported clinical history. Original processing notes: Estimation of nucleated cell counts was performed using reference gene primer amplification. The protocol was immunoSEQ multiplex PCR, while the TCRdb copy is restricted to in-frame clones and leaves out a portion. The DNA was the basis for D and trimming; V, J and clone size are from that table. The top ten clones hold around 20% of a sample with about 170,000 clones, around 80% of them seen once.

The TCR was taken from a woman between 65 and 79 years old in a cohort exposed to, infected with or recovered from COVID-19 (not recorded which). The rearrangement uses TRBV24-1 and TRBJ1-2; 7 positions match TRBD1. The sequenced material came from PBMCs or T cells enriched from blood (not recorded which). The CDR3 region is CATSDQDRNYGYTF. The CDR3 DNA sequence: TGTGCCACCAGTGACCAGGACAGGAACTATGGCTACACCTTC.